The clone carrying this TCR beta chain came up once. Antigen specificity is unknown. These data are taken from a study of T cell responses to AZD1222 COVID-19 vaccine. The CDR3 has 14 amino acids. Trimming took 4 bases from V and 0 from J, leaving 7 bases between them. General study points: The span of vaccine-associated CD4 TCRs extended across spike, with dominance at 160-218 and 743-854. The sample set comprised mostly white British donors with more females, and clonal diversity was possibly underestimated. Unmutated variant regions reportedly attract nearly half of all spike-specific TCRs.

The repertoire was sequenced with immunoSEQ multiplex PCR; TCRdb's copy has only in-frame clones and lacks some. The table has approximately 90,000 clones, over 75% seen once. The V gene is TRBV23-1, the J gene TRBJ1-3; D gene ambiguous. TRBV23-1 is noted as an ORF with a role that remains uncertain. The sequence derives from an adult in good health. Material: peripheral blood, obtained on day 0 of AZD1222 vaccination. The CDR3 spells CASSPLASGNTIYF. In DNA form, the CDR3 reads TGCGCCAGCAGTCCGTTGGCCTCTGGAAACACCATATATTTT.